The 18 T cell receptor beta chains below were found in one sample sequenced in a study of a mutant IDH1 vaccine in newly diagnosed glioma. Specified time point: baseline, week 1 (first vaccination visit). Noted treatment: pre-vaccination baseline after standard-of-care therapy. Repertoires were generated with immunoSEQ multiplex PCR, while TCRdb's copy carries only in-frame clones and drops some. Of 95,000 to 100,000 clones in the sample, around nine tenths were seen once. This specimen consisted of PBMCs, obtained from a glioma patient treated with radiotherapy, temozolomide or both. These TCRs come from a woman aged 45-59 years with glioma.

The chain joins TRBV28 to TRBJ2-7; D possibly corresponds to TRBD2 (6 bases). Germline assignment: CDR1 MDHEN and CDR2 SYDVKM. Deletions cut 4 bases from V and 4 bases from J, with 17 bases between. The CDR3 runs to 15 residues. Here the CDR3 reads CASSSHMTSLYEQYF. As DNA, the CDR3 is TGTGCCAGCAGTTCCCATATGACTAGTCTGTACGAGCAGTACTTC.

This clone was picked up a small number of times. The chain employs TRBV5-4 and TRBJ2-2; D remains ambiguous. This CDR3 is built from 14 residues. V lost 4 bases and J 7 bases, leaving 14 bases between the germline ends. Germline CDR1 is SGHNT and CDR2 is YYREEE (reference sequence). The CDR3 loop is CASSPDPANGELFF. The CDR3 DNA follows: TGTGCCAGCAGCCCGGACCCGGCCAACGGGGAGCTGTTTTTT.

This rearrangement joins TRBV5-5 to TRBJ2-3, with D perhaps TRBD1 or TRBD2 (6 bases each). There are 17 residues in the CDR3. The germline V and J ends were trimmed by 0 bases and 5 bases, with 19 bases remaining between them. Looked up from germline, CDR1 is SGHKS and CDR2 is YYEKEE (reference sequence). CDR3 in DNA: TGTGCCAGCAGCTTGGGAGCGGTGTGGGGGGACAAAGATACGCAGTATTTT. Its protein is CASSLGAVWGDKDTQYF.

The CDR3: CASSYRVSGYTF. In nucleotides, the CDR3 is TGTGCCAGCAGTTACCGGGTGAGCGGCTACACCTTC. V gene TRBV6-6 combines with J gene TRBJ1-2; unclear D gene. Germline loops: CDR1 MNHNY, CDR2 SVGAGI (reference sequence). The CDR3 is made up of 12 amino acids. Trimming stripped 2 bases from V and 8 bases from J, with 9 bases between.

J is TRBJ2-5 and V is TRBV10-1; 8 bases match TRBD1. CDR1 and CDR2 from the germline V gene are WNHNN and SYGVQD (reference sequence). The CDR3 is 13 residues long. Trimming at V came to 6 bases and at J to 2 bases, leaving 2 bases not matched to a gene. CDR3 sequence: CASSRQGQETQYF. The CDR3 DNA follows: TGCGCCAGCAGCCGACAGGGGCAAGAGACCCAGTACTTC.

This clone was seen once. The chain joins TRBV5-1 to TRBJ2-3, with a tentative D call TRBD2 (5 bases). V dropped 1 base and J dropped 1 base, with 7 bases sitting between them. The germline CDR1 and CDR2 sequences are SGHRS and YFSETQ. CDR3 size: 14 residues. CDR3 in amino acids: CASSLFSGTDTQYF. The CDR3 coding sequence is TGCGCCAGCAGCTTGTTTAGCGGCACAGATACGCAGTATTTT.

As regards this clone: The germline gene is not matched at one end of the junction; a read error may be the cause. V gene TRBV19 combines with J gene TRBJ2-7; possible D gene TRBD1, 5 bases. The length of the CDR3 is 13 residues. Germline loops: CDR1 LNHDA, CDR2 SQIVND (reference sequence). The CDR3 region has the DNA TGTGCCAGTAGTGTAGACAGCCTCTACGAGCAGTACTTC. Translation gives CASSVDSLYEQYF.

This chain connects TRBV5-1 to TRBJ2-6; TRBD1 or TRBD2 may be the D gene (5 bases each). Germline CDR1 and CDR2: SGHRS and YFSETQ. CDR3 length equals 15 residues. Trimming took off 5 bases at V and 0 bases at J, with 9 bases between the two ends. The DNA for the CDR3 is TGCGCCAGCAGTAGGGACGGCTCTGGGGCCAACGTCCTGACTTTC. It encodes CASSRDGSGANVLTF.

As DNA, the CDR3 is TGTGCCAGCAGTTTATCCGGGACAGGGGGGTCTCAGCCCCAGCATTTT. Translated: CASSLSGTGGSQPQHF. V and J are TRBV28 and TRBJ1-5; TRBD1 agrees at 11 bases. This CDR3 is built from 16 residues. Looked up from germline, CDR1 is MDHEN and CDR2 is SYDVKM. V gave up 1 base and J gave up 6 bases; unmatched junction bases: 5.

The chain couples TRBV6-6 to TRBJ2-7; D may be TRBD1 (7 bases). V lost 0 bases to trimming and J lost 2 bases, with 11 bases between them. In germline, CDR1 is MNHNY, CDR2 SVGAGI (reference sequence). The CDR3 extends over 15 amino acids. The CDR3 DNA is TGTGCCAGCAGTTACTCGAGCAGGGGGGCCTACGAGCAGTACTTC. It translates to CASSYSSRGAYEQYF.

This chain uses TRBV29-1 with TRBJ2-3, with 7 bases identical to TRBD1. Per germline, CDR1 SQVTM and CDR2 ANQGSEA. Trimming at V came to 6 bases and at J to 4 bases, leaving 13 bases not matched to a gene. The CDR3 extends over 15 amino acids. CDR3 nucleotides: TGCAGCGTCGCCCTCAGGAAGGGGGCCGCAGATACGCAGTATTTT. Its translation: CSVALRKGAADTQYF.

The V gene is TRBV30, the J gene TRBJ1-3; tentatively, D is TRBD1 (6 bases). The germline V and J ends were trimmed by 6 bases and 0 bases, with 12 bases remaining between them. This CDR3 is 14 amino acids long. Germline V CDR1 and CDR2: GTSNPN, SVGIG (reference sequence). The CDR3 here is CACSIRGSGNTIYF. CDR3 nucleotide sequence: TGTGCCTGCTCTATCAGGGGCTCTGGAAACACCATATATTTT.

This clone was seen once. The V and J genes are TRBV7-6 and TRBJ2-5; TRBD2 aligns across 9 bases. CDR1 is SGHVS, CDR2 FNYEAQ, per germline. CDR3 length equals 16 residues. Unmatched junction bases numbered 3, after V lost 1 base and J lost 0 bases. The CDR3 is CASSLGLAGNQETQYF. CDR3 DNA sequence: TGTGCCAGCAGCTTAGGTCTAGCGGGGAACCAAGAGACCCAGTACTTC.

The chain links TRBV28 to TRBJ2-1; possibly TRBD2 for D (5 bases). There are 14 residues in the CDR3. V lost 2 bases, J lost 1 base, and 6 bases lay in between. Germline CDR1 and CDR2: MDHEN and SYDVKM. The CDR3 nucleotides read TGTGCCAGCAGTTTAGGCGGGTCCTACAATGAGCAGTTCTTC. Amino acid sequence: CASSLGGSYNEQFF.

The rearrangement links TRBV27 to TRBJ1-1; 7 bases align to TRBD1. Germline CDR1 and CDR2: MNHEY and SMNVEV (reference sequence). Trimming took 3 bases from V and 5 from J; bases not matched to a gene: 3. This CDR3 contains 13 residues. CDR3 sequence: CASSFLRGTEAFF. The CDR3 DNA sequence: TGTGCCAGCAGTTTCCTCAGGGGGACTGAAGCTTTCTTT.

V gene TRBV7-9 combines with J gene TRBJ1-2; D remains ambiguous. Per the germline V gene, CDR1 is SEHNR and CDR2 is FQNEAQ (reference sequence). The CDR3 has 14 amino acids. V lost 5 bases and J lost 3, with 13 bases in between. In DNA, the CDR3 is TGTGCCAGCAGCCCTGAGCCTGGGTACTATGGCTACACCTTC. Translating it yields CASSPEPGYYGYTF.

The V and J genes are TRBV6-4 and TRBJ1-1; 12 nucleotides align to TRBD1. Trimming cost V 5 bases and J 8 bases; bases outside gene matches: 6. The CDR3 extends over 14 amino acids. In germline, CDR1 is MRHNA, CDR2 SNTAGT. The CDR3 bases are TGTGCCAGCAGTCCCGGGACAGGGGGCAGGGAAGCTTTCTTT. Translated: CASSPGTGGREAFF.

This chain connects TRBV25-1 to TRBJ2-7; D may match TRBD1 or TRBD2 (6 bases each). V lost 1 base and J lost 4, with 11 bases in between. This CDR3 region has 14 residues. Germline assignment: CDR1 MGHDK and CDR2 SYGVNS. This chain's CDR3 is CASSEFGGQYEQYF. In DNA form, the CDR3 reads TGTGCCAGCAGTGAATTTGGGGGGCAGTACGAGCAGTACTTC.